Sequencing of this T cell receptor (beta chain) was carried out in a study of shared clonotypes between healthy human individuals. Looking at the study overall: Donors had three CD4 naive, three CD4 memory, two CD8 naive and one CD8 memory plate apiece. Findings of the study overall: In a few donors, around 5.5% of naive CD4 clonotypes appeared in common.

Each of the donors was a healthy adult who was HIV-negative and had not had a recent acute infection or vaccination. Nashville, Tennessee was home to all donors, who were Caucasian adults. V was cut by 0 bases and J by 2 bases, with 12 bases left in between. Germline CDR1 is SGHRS and CDR2 is YFSETQ. There are 15 residues in the CDR3. Concerning this clone itself: Its specificity is unknown.

Sequenced by immunoSEQ multiplex PCR; TCRdb stores in-frame clones only, minus some. The data show about 1 million clones, with around 75% seen just once and around 1.4% held by the top ten. The source of this sequence is a man younger than 30 in good health. The chain combines TRBV5-1 with TRBJ2-7; TRBD1 is a possible D gene (5 bases). Sequencing input: memory CD4+ T cells sorted from blood. As to subset: CD45RA-negative fraction. The CDR3 region has the DNA TGCGCCAGCAGCTTGGGACAGAAAACCCCCTACGAGCAGTACTTC. As protein: CASSLGQKTPYEQYF.